These 27 T cell receptor beta chains share one sample of origin, sequenced in a study of T cells after yellow fever vaccination. A single record per CDR3 protein comes from TCRdb applying MiXCR to the 5' RACE reads. Of some 150,000 distinct CDR3 sequences listed, approximately 11% are singletons. Sequencing was performed on CD8+ T cells sorted from PBMCs, taken 15 days after the yellow fever booster vaccination. These receptors all come from a man younger than 30 who received the YFV17D yellow fever vaccine.

V gene TRBV6-2 or TRBV6-3 combines with J gene TRBJ2-7; the match to TRBD1 covers 10 bases. The ends lost 4 bases at V and 0 bases at J; junction bases unmatched: 6. The CDR3 extends over 16 amino acids. The germline gives CDR1 MNHEY, CDR2 SVGEGT. The CDR3 is CASSSGQGFFSYEQYV. The CDR3 region has the DNA TGTGCCAGCAGTTCGGGACAGGGGTTTTTCTCCTACGAGCAGTACGTC.

This chain connects TRBV4-3 to TRBJ1-1; D gene ambiguous. This CDR3 comprises 14 residues. Trimming removed 5 bases at V and 5 bases at J, with 15 bases between. Per germline, CDR1 LGHNA and CDR2 YSLEER. CDR3 coding DNA: TGCGCCAGCAGCTCAACAGCCGAACGGACTGAAGCTTTCTTT. It specifies CASSSTAERTEAFF.

The chain couples TRBV5-1 to TRBJ2-1, with TRBD2 identical over 10 bases. In germline, CDR1 is SGHRS, CDR2 YFSETQ. The J segment lost 0 bases and the V segment lost 4 bases, leaving 13 bases of the junction unmatched. The CDR3 runs to 19 residues. Written as DNA, the CDR3 is TGCGCCAGCAGCAACCCGAATACTAGCGGGATCCTCTCCTACAATGAGCAGTTCTTC. Its protein is CASSNPNTSGILSYNEQFF. Full variable domain (missing parts from reference TRBV5-1 and TRBJ2-1): KAGVTQTPRYLIKTRGQQVTLSCSPISGHRSVSWYQQTPGQGLQFLFEYFSETQRNKGNFPGRFSGRQFSNSRSEMNVSTLELGDSALYLCASSNPNTSGILSYNEQFFGPGTRLTVL.

This clonotype showed up many times. This chain joins TRBV9 and TRBJ2-3, with D perhaps TRBD1 (6 bases). This CDR3 is built from 14 residues. V was pared by 0 bases and J by 4 bases, with 9 bases between. Germline CDR1 is SGDLS and CDR2 is YYNGEE. The DNA for the CDR3 is TGTGCCAGCAGCGTAGAGGGGGAACCAGATACGCAGTATTTT. Protein product: CASSVEGEPDTQYF.

This clonotype was counted between two and nine times. The chain recombines TRBV4-3 with TRBJ2-5, with D tentatively TRBD2 (5 bases). Deletions cut 1 base from V and 5 bases from J, with 11 bases between. The germline V gene encodes CDR1 LGHNA and CDR2 YSLEER. The length of the CDR3 is 14 residues. CDR3 nucleotides: TGCGCCAGCAGCCAAGTGGCTCGAGGGGAGACCCAGTACTTC. Its translation: CASSQVARGETQYF.

This clonotype was observed at least ten times. The chain has TRBV7-9 and TRBJ2-1; D unresolved. The CDR3 has 12 residues. Germline V gene lookup returns CDR1 SEHNR and CDR2 FQNEAQ (reference sequence). With 0 bases removed from V and 6 bases from J, the gap between germline ends came to 3 bases. CDR3 amino acids: CASSLALNEQFF. CDR3 DNA sequence: TGTGCCAGCAGCTTAGCGCTCAATGAGCAGTTCTTC.

A few counts support this clonotype. The chain joins TRBV12-3 or TRBV12-4 to TRBJ2-2; the D gene is possibly TRBD2 (5 bases). The CDR3 contains 12 residues. V shed 10 bases and J shed 6 bases, with 12 bases lying between them. CDR3 residues: CATHDGAGELFF. CDR3 nucleotides: TGTGCCACCCACGACGGGGCCGGGGAGCTGTTTTTT.

A few counts support this clonotype. This chain uses TRBV6-2 or TRBV6-3 with TRBJ2-7; a weak D match, TRBD1 (6 bases). The CDR3 sequence is 13 residues long. The germline V gene has CDR1 MNHEY and CDR2 SVGEGT. V was clipped by 4 bases and J by 3 bases, with 10 bases between them. In DNA form, the CDR3 reads TGTGCCAGCAGTTCGGACAGATTCTACGAGCAGTACGTC. Translating it yields CASSSDRFYEQYV.

This clonotype was counted many times. The rearrangement uses TRBV4-1 and TRBJ2-1; D is unresolved. The germline CDR1 and CDR2 sequences are MGHRA and YSYEKL. The CDR3 is 13 residues long. V dropped 1 base and J dropped 10 bases, with 11 bases sitting between them. CDR3 sequence (DNA): TGCGCCAGCAGCCAAGTGAATAGCCCCGAGCAGTTCTTC. Translating it yields CASSQVNSPEQFF.

In its sample, this clonotype was seen a few times. CDR3 in amino acids: CASSVEASSGGPTDTQYF. CDR3 sequence (DNA): TGTGCCAGCAGCGTAGAAGCGAGTAGCGGGGGGCCCACAGATACGCAGTATTTT. V gene TRBV9 combines with J gene TRBJ2-3; 10 bases map to TRBD2. Germline V CDR1 and CDR2: SGDLS, YYNGEE. This CDR3 is built from 18 residues. After removal of 0 bases from V and 2 bases from J, the junction contained 9 bases not matched to a gene.

There are a few counts of this clonotype. The CDR3 DNA sequence: TGTGCCAGCAGACTAGCGGCAAACAATGAGCAGTTCTTC. Translated: CASRLAANNEQFF. This chain connects TRBV27 to TRBJ2-1; 8 positions match TRBD2. V shed 6 bases and J 5 bases; nucleotides not matched to a gene: 3. Germline V gives CDR1 MNHEY, CDR2 SMNVEV (reference sequence). The length of the CDR3 is 13 residues.

The V and J genes are TRBV20-1 and TRBJ2-1; D gene uncertain. V shed 4 bases and J shed 9 bases, with 7 bases lying between them. CDR3 length equals 10 residues. Germline loops: CDR1 DFQATT, CDR2 SNEGSKA (reference sequence). The CDR3 nucleotides are TGCAGTGCTAAAGATAGTGAGCAGTTCTTC. It is translated as CSAKDSEQFF.

The rearrangement joins TRBV7-9 to TRBJ1-2; D possibly corresponds to TRBD1 (5 bases). This CDR3 is built from 17 residues. Trimming cost V 1 base and J 4 bases, with 19 bases left between them. Germline loops: CDR1 SEHNR, CDR2 FQNEAQ (reference sequence). The CDR3 loop is CASSLEGLRGARYGYTF. CDR3 DNA: TGTGCCAGCAGCTTAGAGGGACTGCGTGGGGCCCGCTATGGCTACACCTTC.

V is TRBV12-3 or TRBV12-4 and J is TRBJ2-7, with 8 nucleotides matching TRBD1. This CDR3 spans 14 amino acids. V shed 5 bases and J 3 bases; nucleotides not matched to a gene: 6. The CDR3 loop reads CASSPGTGNYEQYF. The CDR3, as DNA: TGTGCCAGCAGTCCCGGGACAGGAAACTACGAGCAGTACTTC.

There are a few counts of this clonotype. The rearrangement uses TRBV4-3 and TRBJ1-3; D call uncertain. The CDR3 sequence is 15 residues long. Germline V gene data show CDR1 as LGHNA and CDR2 as YSLEER. Deletions cut 0 bases from V and 0 bases from J, with 6 bases between. The CDR3 region has the DNA TGCGCCAGCAGCCAAGATCGGGACTCTGGAAACACCATATATTTT. Its translation: CASSQDRDSGNTIYF.

Many counts were recorded for this clonotype. J is TRBJ2-3 and V is TRBV4-2; 8 nucleotides agree with TRBD2. Trimming removed 8 bases from V and 3 bases from J; junction bases left unmatched: 10. CDR1 and CDR2 (germline): LGHNA, YNFKEQ. The length of the CDR3 is 15 residues. The DNA of the CDR3 is TGTGCCAGCGCACCCCGCGGGGGGTCGACAGATACGCAGTATTTT. This translates into CASAPRGGSTDTQYF.

This clonotype was seen a few times. V usage is TRBV7-9 and J usage is TRBJ1-6, with TRBD1 matching over 7 bases. The CDR3 sequence is 16 residues long. Germline CDR1 is SEHNR and CDR2 is FQNEAQ (reference sequence). V shed 5 bases and J 1 base; nucleotides not matched to a gene: 5. CDR3 protein: CASSTGQISYNSPLHF. DNA of the CDR3: TGTGCCAGCAGCACGGGACAGATTTCCTATAATTCACCCCTCCACTTT. Looking up the rest from reference TRBV7-9 and TRBJ1-6 gives the full variable domain: DTGVSQNPRHKITKRGQNVTFRCDPISEHNRLYWYRQTLGQGPEFLTYFQNEAQLEKSRLLSDRFSAERPKGSFSTLEIQRTEQGDSAMYLCASSTGQISYNSPLHFGNGTRLTVT.

CDR3: CASSLGGRTVHV. The CDR3 coding sequence is TGTGCCAGCAGCCTGGGAGGGCGAACGGTGCACGTC. V is TRBV7-2 and J is TRBJ2-7, with 7 positions matching TRBD2. The CDR3 sequence is 12 residues long. CDR1 and CDR2 (germline): SGHTA, FQGNSA.

There are a few counts of this clonotype. The chain is built from TRBV10-3 and TRBJ2-5; a weak D match, TRBD1 (5 bases). Trimming stripped 4 bases from V and 5 bases from J, with 17 bases between. The CDR3 is 15 amino acids. Germline lookup yields CDR1 ENHRY and CDR2 SYGVKD. The DNA for the CDR3 is TGTGCCATCAGTGGAGACGAAGGGTCAGGGGAGACCCAGTACTTC. Translation: CAISGDEGSGETQYF.

This clonotype was seen a handful of times. The chain links TRBV6-6 to TRBJ2-3, with TRBD1 identical over 12 bases. The V gene end was trimmed by 5 bases and the J gene end by 8 bases; junction bases not matched to a gene: 11. The CDR3 is made up of 16 amino acids. The germline gives CDR1 MNHNY, CDR2 SVGAGI (reference sequence). CDR3 DNA: TGTGCCAGCAGTCCTCTCCGGGACAGGGGGCGCGGTACGCAGTATTTT. It is translated as CASSPLRDRGRGTQYF.

This clonotype came up many times. The chain is built from TRBV5-6 and TRBJ1-6; D not resolved. CDR1 is SGHDT, CDR2 YYEEEE, per germline. Between the trimmed V and J ends, which lost 4 bases and 10 bases, there was a span of 12 bases. The CDR3 runs 13 residues. The CDR3 here is CASSLLVLSPLHF. The DNA for the CDR3 is TGTGCCAGCAGCCTGCTGGTATTGTCACCCCTCCACTTT.

This clonotype was found a few times. This chain uses TRBV15 with TRBJ2-1; 9 bases line up with TRBD1. The CDR3 has 19 residues. Germline V gives CDR1 LNHNV, CDR2 YYDKDF (reference sequence). V shed 0 bases, J shed 2 bases, and the junction held 11 bases outside the gene matches. CDR3 sequence (DNA): TGTGCCACCAGCAGAGATCTCGTCGGTACAGGGGGCGCCTACAATGAGCAGTTCTTC. It specifies CATSRDLVGTGGAYNEQFF.

This clonotype was counted a few times. The rearrangement joins TRBV11-2 to TRBJ1-1; D unresolved. The CDR3 length is 13 residues. In germline, CDR1 is SGHAT, CDR2 FQNNGV. Between the trimmed V and J ends, which lost 5 bases and 5 bases, there was a span of 12 bases. The CDR3 nucleotides read TGTGCCAGCAGCGTAAACATGGGGACTGAAGCTTTCTTT. Residues: CASSVNMGTEAFF.

The V call is TRBV29-1, the J call TRBJ1-3; no firm D call. This CDR3 comprises 12 residues. Germline V CDR1 and CDR2: SQVTM, ANQGSEA. V was trimmed by 4 bases and J by 4 bases, leaving 8 bases between them. CDR3 loop: CSVAPSGNTIYF. The CDR3 DNA reads TGCAGCGTTGCCCCGTCCGGAAACACCATATATTTT.

This clonotype was seen at least ten times. The V and J genes are TRBV5-4 and TRBJ2-2, with D maybe TRBD1 (6 bases). V was shortened by 4 bases and J by 5 bases, with 12 bases between the two germline ends. Germline assignment: CDR1 SGHNT and CDR2 YYREEE (reference sequence). The CDR3 spans 14 residues. In DNA form, the CDR3 reads TGTGCCAGCAGCCCAGGGGTGGCTACCGGGGAGCTGTTTTTT. Protein: CASSPGVATGELFF.

This clonotype has only a few counts. This chain's CDR3 is CASSPRGTAYNEQFF. The DNA for the CDR3 is TGTGCCAGCAGCCCGAGGGGGACAGCATACAATGAGCAGTTCTTC. The rearrangement links TRBV5-4 to TRBJ2-1; 7 bases agree with TRBD1. The CDR3 sequence is 15 residues long. J was trimmed by 4 bases and V by 4 bases; bases with no gene match: 8. Per germline, CDR1 SGHNT and CDR2 YYREEE (reference sequence). Based on the CDR3 plus reference TRBV5-4 and TRBJ2-1, the full variable domain is ETGVTQSPTHLIKTRGQQVTLRCSSQSGHNTVSWYQQALGQGPQFIFQYYREEENGRGNFPPRFSGLQFPNYSSELNVNALELDDSALYLCASSPRGTAYNEQFFGPGTRLTVL.

This clonotype was counted between two and nine times. The chain couples TRBV10-2 to TRBJ2-5, with 9 bases lining up with TRBD2. The V segment lost 7 bases and the J segment 1 base; nucleotides outside the gene matches: 4. Germline CDR1 reads WSHSY; CDR2 reads SAAADI. This CDR3 has 14 residues. CDR3 residues: CASTASGAQETQYF. The DNA of the CDR3 is TGCGCCAGCACCGCTAGCGGGGCCCAAGAGACCCAGTACTTC.